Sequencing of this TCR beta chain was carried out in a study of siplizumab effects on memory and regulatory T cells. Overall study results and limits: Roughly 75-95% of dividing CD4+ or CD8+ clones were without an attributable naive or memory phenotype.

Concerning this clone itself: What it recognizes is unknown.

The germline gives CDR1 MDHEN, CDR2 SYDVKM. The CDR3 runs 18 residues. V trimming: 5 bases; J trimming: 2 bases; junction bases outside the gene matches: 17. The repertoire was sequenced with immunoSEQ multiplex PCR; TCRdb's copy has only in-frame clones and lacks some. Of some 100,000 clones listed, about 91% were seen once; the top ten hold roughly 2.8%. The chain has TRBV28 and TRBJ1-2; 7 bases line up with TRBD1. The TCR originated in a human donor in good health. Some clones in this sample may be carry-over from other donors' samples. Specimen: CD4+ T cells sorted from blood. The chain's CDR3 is CASSPNPGQKGSNYGYTF. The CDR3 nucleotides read TGTGCCAGCAGTCCTAACCCGGGACAGAAAGGTTCAAACTATGGCTACACCTTC.